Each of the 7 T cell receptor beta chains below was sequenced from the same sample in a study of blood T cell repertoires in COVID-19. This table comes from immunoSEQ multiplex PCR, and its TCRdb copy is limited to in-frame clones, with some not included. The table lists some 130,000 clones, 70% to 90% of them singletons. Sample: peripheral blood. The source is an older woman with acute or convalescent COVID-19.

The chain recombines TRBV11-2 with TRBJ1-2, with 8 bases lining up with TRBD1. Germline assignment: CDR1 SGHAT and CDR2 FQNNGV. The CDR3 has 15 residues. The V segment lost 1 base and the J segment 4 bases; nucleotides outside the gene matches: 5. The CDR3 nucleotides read TGTGCCAGCAGCTTAGGTGGGGACAGGATCTATGGCTACACCTTC. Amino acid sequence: CASSLGGDRIYGYTF.

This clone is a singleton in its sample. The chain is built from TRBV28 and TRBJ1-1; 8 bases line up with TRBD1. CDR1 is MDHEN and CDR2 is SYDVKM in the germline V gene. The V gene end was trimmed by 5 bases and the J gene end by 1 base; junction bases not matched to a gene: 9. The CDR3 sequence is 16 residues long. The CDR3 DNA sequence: TGTGCCAGCAGTCCAGGGGGCTCGGGTCGGAACACTGAAGCTTTCTTT. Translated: CASSPGGSGRNTEAFF.

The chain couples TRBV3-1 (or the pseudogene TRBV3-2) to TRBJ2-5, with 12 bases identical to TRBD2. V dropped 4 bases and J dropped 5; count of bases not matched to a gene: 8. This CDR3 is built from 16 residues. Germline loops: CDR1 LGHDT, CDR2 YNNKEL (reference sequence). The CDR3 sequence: CASSRGLAGPSETQYF. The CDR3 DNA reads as TGTGCCAGCAGCCGAGGACTAGCGGGACCGTCGGAGACCCAGTACTTC.

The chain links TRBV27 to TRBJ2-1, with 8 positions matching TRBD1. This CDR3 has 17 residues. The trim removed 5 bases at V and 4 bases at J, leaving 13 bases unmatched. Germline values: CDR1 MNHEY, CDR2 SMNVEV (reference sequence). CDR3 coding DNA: TGTGCCAGCAGTCCCCTCCTTGGGACAGGAATATACAATGAGCAGTTCTTC. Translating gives CASSPLLGTGIYNEQFF.

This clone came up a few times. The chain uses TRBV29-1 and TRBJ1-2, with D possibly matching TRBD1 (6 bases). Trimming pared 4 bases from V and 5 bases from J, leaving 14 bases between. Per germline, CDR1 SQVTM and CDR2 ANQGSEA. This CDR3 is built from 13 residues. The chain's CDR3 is CSVVNRDGYGYTF. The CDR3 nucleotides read TGCAGCGTTGTAAACAGGGATGGTTATGGCTACACCTTC.

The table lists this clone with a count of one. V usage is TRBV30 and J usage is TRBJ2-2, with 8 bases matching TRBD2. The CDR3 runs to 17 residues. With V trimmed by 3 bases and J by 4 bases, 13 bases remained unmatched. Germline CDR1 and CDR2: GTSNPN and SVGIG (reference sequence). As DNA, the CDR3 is TGTGCCTGGAGAGGACTCGGGACGGGAGGGTCCACCGGGGAGCTGTTTTTT. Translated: CAWRGLGTGGSTGELFF.

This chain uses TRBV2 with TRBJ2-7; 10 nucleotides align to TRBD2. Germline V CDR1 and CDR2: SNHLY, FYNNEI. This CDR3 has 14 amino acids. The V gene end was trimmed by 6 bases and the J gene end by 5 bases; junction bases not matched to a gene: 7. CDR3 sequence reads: CASRTLAGVNEQYF. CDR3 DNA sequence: TGTGCCAGCAGGACTCTAGCGGGAGTGAACGAGCAGTACTTC.